This T cell receptor (beta chain) is drawn from a study of cytomegalovirus exposure and HLA in healthy donors. Whole-study results and caveats: Per a later analysis, HLA-associated TCR beta chains showed more clonal expansion than other, equally common TCR beta chains. For TCR beta chains, V- and J-gene trimming was later linked to a missense DCLRE1C variant. The classifier reportedly diagnosed cytomegalovirus status with high specificity and sensitivity.

In germline, CDR1 is SNHLY, CDR2 FYNNEI. The CDR3 sequence is 11 residues long. The V and J ends lost 6 bases and 7 bases, in that order; junction bases with no gene match: 2. In the PCR, 60 Vbeta and 13 Jbeta primers were used. Generated by immunoSEQ multiplex PCR, the TCRdb table keeps only in-frame clones and is missing some. The table shows approximately 190,000 clones, with 80% to 85% occurring only once. As concerns this clone: Its antigen is undetermined.

The chain combines TRBV2 with TRBJ1-2, with TRBD1 matching over 7 bases. Specimen: PBMCs. The receptor's source is a boy younger than 18 in good health and CMV-seronegative. The chain's CDR3 is CASRTGFGYTF. The DNA of the CDR3 is TGTGCCAGCAGGACAGGGTTTGGCTACACCTTC.